This TCR beta chain was sequenced during a study of CD8 T cells in cerebrospinal fluid in Alzheimer's disease. Study-wide results and caveats: EBV-specific TCRs in cerebrospinal fluid reportedly do not establish a causal EBV–Alzheimer's link.

Remarks on this clonotype: The antigen remains unidentified.

This CDR3 has 15 residues. Germline-derived CDR1 and CDR2 are SGDLS and YYNGEE. Each CDR3 protein gets one entry in TCRdb, which reprocessed the 10x single-cell sequencing reads and gives no DNA. There are some 340 distinct CDR3 sequences in the sample, with 30% to 45% held by the top ten. The sequenced sample consisted of cerebrospinal fluid. The chain employs TRBV9 and TRBJ2-2; the D gene TCRdb calls, TRBD1, cannot be checked with no DNA. The receptor was isolated from a human donor with mild cognitive impairment. The chain's CDR3 is CASSRQGAEDGELFF.